This T cell receptor (beta chain) was obtained from a study of OX40 agonist ivuxolimab in advanced cancers. The CDR3 extends over 15 amino acids. Germline-derived CDR1 and CDR2 are SQVTM and ANQGSEA. V trimming: 5 bases; J trimming: 5 bases; junction bases outside the gene matches: 13. This table comes from immunoSEQ multiplex PCR, and its TCRdb copy is limited to in-frame clones, with some not included. This sample has fewer than 65,000 clones, with roughly 89% found just once. The gene calls are TRBV29-1 and TRBJ2-5, with 8 nucleotides matching TRBD1. The TCR originated in an adult with an advanced solid tumor such as melanoma, head and neck, liver or kidney cancer. This material consisted of CD4+ or CD8+ T cells sorted from blood, taken in a trial of the OX40 agonist ivuxolimab. The CDR3 DNA reads as TGCAGCGTTCCGAGGACAGGGTCAATTCGGGAGACCCAGTACTTC. It yields the protein CSVPRTGSIRETQYF.